This TCR beta chain stems from a study of identical twins. Broader study findings: Compared with unrelated sharing, twin-shared out-of-frame alpha sequences had more low-probability sequences.

The CDR3 is 14 residues long. Germline loops: CDR1 SNHLY, CDR2 FYNNEI. V lost 0 bases, J lost 4 bases, and 7 bases lay in between. Template switching supplied a universal primer site; unique molecular identifiers were carried on the cDNA. One entry per CDR3 protein, called by TCRdb with MiXCR from the 5' RACE reads. Altogether fewer than 250,000 distinct CDR3 sequences are present, roughly a tenth being singletons, with the ten largest covering about 5.5%. This clonotype was seen repeatedly, ten times or more. What it recognizes is unknown. The sequence was obtained from a woman aged 18-30 years in good health. The sample consisted of memory (CD45RO+) T cells sorted from blood. This chain uses TRBV2 with TRBJ2-1; weak D call: TRBD2 (6 bases). CDR3 coding DNA: TGTGCCAGCAGTGAAGCGGGGGGTTACAATGAGCAGTTCTTC. This gives the protein CASSEAGGYNEQFF.